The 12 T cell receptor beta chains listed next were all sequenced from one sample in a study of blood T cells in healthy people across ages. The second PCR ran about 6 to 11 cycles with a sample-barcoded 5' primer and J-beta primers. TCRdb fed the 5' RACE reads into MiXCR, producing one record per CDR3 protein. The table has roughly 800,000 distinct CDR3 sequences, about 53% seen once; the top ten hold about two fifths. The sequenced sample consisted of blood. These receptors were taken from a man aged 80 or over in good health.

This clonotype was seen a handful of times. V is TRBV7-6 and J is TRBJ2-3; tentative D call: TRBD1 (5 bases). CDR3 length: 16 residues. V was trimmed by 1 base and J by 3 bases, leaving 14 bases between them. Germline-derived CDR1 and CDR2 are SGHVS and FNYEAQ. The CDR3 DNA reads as TGTGCCAGCAGCTTAGGGTACGGCAGGGTTACAGATACGCAGTATTTT. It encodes CASSLGYGRVTDTQYF.

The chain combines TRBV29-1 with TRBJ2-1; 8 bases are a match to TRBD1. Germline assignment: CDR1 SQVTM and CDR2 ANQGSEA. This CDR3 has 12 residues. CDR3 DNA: TGCAACGTAAGACAGGGGAGCAATGAGCAGTTCTTC. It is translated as CNVRQGSNEQFF.

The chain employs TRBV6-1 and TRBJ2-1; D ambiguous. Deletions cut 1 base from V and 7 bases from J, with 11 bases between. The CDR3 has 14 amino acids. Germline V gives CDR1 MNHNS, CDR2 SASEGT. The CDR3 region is CASSEDPARNEQFF. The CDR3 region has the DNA TGTGCCAGCAGTGAAGACCCAGCCCGTAATGAGCAGTTCTTC.

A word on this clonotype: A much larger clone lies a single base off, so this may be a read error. Here the CDR3 reads CASSPYRGGNTETFF. CDR3 DNA: TGTGCCAGCAGCCCTTACAGGGGAGGGAACACTGAAACTTTCTTT. The V and J genes are TRBV7-2 and TRBJ1-1; TRBD1 matches 7 bases. CDR3 size: 15 residues. CDR1 SGHTA and CDR2 FQGNSA come from the germline V gene.

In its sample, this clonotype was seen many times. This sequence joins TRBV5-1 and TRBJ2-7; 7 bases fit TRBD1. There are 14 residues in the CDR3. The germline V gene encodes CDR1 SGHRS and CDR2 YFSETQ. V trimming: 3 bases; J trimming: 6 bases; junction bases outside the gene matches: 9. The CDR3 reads CASSYDRAEIEQYF. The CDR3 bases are TGCGCCAGCAGCTACGACAGGGCAGAGATCGAGCAGTACTTC.

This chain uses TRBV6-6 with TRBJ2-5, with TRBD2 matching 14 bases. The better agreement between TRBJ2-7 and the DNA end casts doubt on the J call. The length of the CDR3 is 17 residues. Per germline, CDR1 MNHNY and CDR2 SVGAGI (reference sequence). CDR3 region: CASSLGTSGSFLYEQYF. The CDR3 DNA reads TGTGCCAGCAGCCTCGGGACTAGCGGGAGTTTCCTGTACGAGCAGTACTTC.

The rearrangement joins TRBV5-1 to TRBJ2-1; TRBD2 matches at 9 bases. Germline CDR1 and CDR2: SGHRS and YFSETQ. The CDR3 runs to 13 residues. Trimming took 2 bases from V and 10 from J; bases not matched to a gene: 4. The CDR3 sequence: CASSFDTSGEQFF. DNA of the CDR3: TGCGCCAGCAGCTTCGATACTAGCGGGGAGCAGTTCTTC.

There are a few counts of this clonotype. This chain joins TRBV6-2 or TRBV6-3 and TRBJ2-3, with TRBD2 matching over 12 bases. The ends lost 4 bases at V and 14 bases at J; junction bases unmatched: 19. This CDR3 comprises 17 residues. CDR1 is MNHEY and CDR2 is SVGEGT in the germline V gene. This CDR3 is CASSSFSSGRATRYAYF. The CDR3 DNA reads TGTGCCAGCAGTTCCTTCTCTAGCGGGAGGGCCACCAGATACGCGTATTTT.

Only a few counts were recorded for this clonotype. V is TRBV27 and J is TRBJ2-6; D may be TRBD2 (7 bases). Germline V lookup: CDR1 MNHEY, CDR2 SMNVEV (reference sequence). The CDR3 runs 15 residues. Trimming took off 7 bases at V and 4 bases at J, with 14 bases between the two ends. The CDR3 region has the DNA TGTGCCAGCAAGATCGGGGGGCCCGGGGCCAACGTCCTGACTTTC. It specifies CASKIGGPGANVLTF.

This CDR3 reads CASSAGGDGYTF. Here the CDR3 DNA reads TGCGCCAGCAGCGCAGGGGGAGATGGCTACACCTTC. This chain joins TRBV5-1 and TRBJ1-2, with 7 bases aligning to TRBD1. The V and J ends lost 4 bases and 6 bases, in that order; junction bases with no gene match: 3. Germline loops: CDR1 SGHRS, CDR2 YFSETQ. This CDR3 is built from 12 residues.

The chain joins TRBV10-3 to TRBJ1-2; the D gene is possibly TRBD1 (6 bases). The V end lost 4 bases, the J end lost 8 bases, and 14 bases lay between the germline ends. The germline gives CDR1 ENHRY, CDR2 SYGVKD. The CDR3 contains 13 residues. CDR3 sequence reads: CAISGGAVEGYTF. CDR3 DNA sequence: TGTGCCATCAGTGGGGGGGCCGTCGAGGGCTACACCTTC.

The CDR3 DNA reads TGTGCCACCAGTGATGGGGGACAGGGGCGACAAGAGACCCAGTACTTC. This gives the protein CATSDGGQGRQETQYF. The V gene is TRBV24-1, the J gene TRBJ2-5, with 10 bases fitting TRBD1. This CDR3 has 16 amino acids. Per germline, CDR1 KGHDR and CDR2 SFDVKD. V shed 3 bases and J 2 bases; nucleotides not matched to a gene: 5.